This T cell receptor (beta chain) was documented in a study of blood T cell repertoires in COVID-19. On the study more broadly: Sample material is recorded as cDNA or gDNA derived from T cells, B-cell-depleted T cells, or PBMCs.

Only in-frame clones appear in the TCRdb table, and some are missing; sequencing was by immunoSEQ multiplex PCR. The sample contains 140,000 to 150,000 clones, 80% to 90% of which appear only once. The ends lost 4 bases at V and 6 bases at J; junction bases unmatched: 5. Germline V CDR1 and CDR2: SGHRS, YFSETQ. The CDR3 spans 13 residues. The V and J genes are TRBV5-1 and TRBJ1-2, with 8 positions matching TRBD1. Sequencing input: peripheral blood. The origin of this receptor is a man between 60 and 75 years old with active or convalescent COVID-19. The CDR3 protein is CASSPAGGDGYTF. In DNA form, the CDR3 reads TGCGCCAGCAGCCCGGCAGGGGGCGATGGCTACACCTTC. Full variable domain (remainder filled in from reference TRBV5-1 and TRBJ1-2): KAGVTQTPRYLIKTRGQQVTLSCSPISGHRSVSWYQQTPGQGLQFLFEYFSETQRNKGNFPGRFSGRQFSNSRSEMNVSTLELGDSALYLCASSPAGGDGYTFGSGTRLTVV.